The 20 T cell receptor beta chains below come from one sample, sequenced in a study of a mutant IDH1 vaccine in newly diagnosed glioma. These receptors' antigens are unknown. Profiled with immunoSEQ multiplex PCR; TCRdb holds only in-frame clones, not every one. The data hold 30,000 to 40,000 clones, with roughly 80% observed a single time. Time point here: week 35, safety follow-up. Every vaccine dose comprised 300 ug of mutant IDH1 20-mer peptide plus topical imiquimod. Sequencing used PBMCs, obtained from a glioma patient whose treatment included an IDH1 peptide vaccine. The receptors derive from a woman between 18 and 29 years old with glioma.

V is TRBV27 and J is TRBJ2-3; 8 bases line up with TRBD1. Germline V gene lookup returns CDR1 MNHEY and CDR2 SMNVEV (reference sequence). This CDR3 is 15 amino acids long. V gave up 2 bases and J gave up 2 bases; unmatched junction bases: 3. The CDR3 sequence: CASSLRQGITDTQYF. CDR3 coding DNA: TGTGCCAGCAGTTTACGACAGGGGATCACAGATACGCAGTATTTT.

The V call is TRBV7-2, the J call TRBJ2-3; 12 bases match TRBD2. This CDR3 has 15 amino acids. Unmatched junction bases numbered 6, after V lost 2 bases and J lost 9 bases. Germline lookup yields CDR1 SGHTA and CDR2 FQGNSA. Here the CDR3 DNA reads TGTGCCAGCAGCTTAACTTACGGACTAGCGGGGACGCAGTATTTT. This encodes CASSLTYGLAGTQYF.

The chain has TRBV7-9 and TRBJ1-3; D not certain. The CDR3 totals 17 residues. Per the germline V gene, CDR1 is SEHNR and CDR2 is FQNEAQ (reference sequence). Trimming removed 0 bases at V and 0 bases at J, with 12 bases between. CDR3 nucleotide sequence: TGTGCCAGCAGCTTAGCTTGGGGAAGGGACTCTGGAAACACCATATATTTT. Protein product: CASSLAWGRDSGNTIYF.

The V and J genes are TRBV19 and TRBJ2-1; D not certain. V was cut by 6 bases and J by 9 bases, with 18 bases left in between. The CDR3 consists of 14 residues. Looked up from germline, CDR1 is LNHDA and CDR2 is SQIVND (reference sequence). The CDR3 sequence: CASSTSKVGVEQFF. DNA of the CDR3: TGTGCCAGTAGCACATCTAAGGTCGGAGTTGAGCAGTTCTTC.

V is TRBV5-4 and J is TRBJ2-7; 11 positions agree with TRBD2. The CDR3 consists of 14 residues. V lost 1 base to trimming and J lost 3 bases; unmatched junction nucleotides: 0. Germline V CDR1 and CDR2: SGHNT, YYREEE (reference sequence). CDR3 region: CASSLTSGGYEQYF. The CDR3 nucleotides read TGTGCCAGCAGCTTGACTAGCGGGGGCTACGAGCAGTACTTC.

The chain recombines TRBV27 with TRBJ1-2, with D hard to call. Germline V gene data show CDR1 as MNHEY and CDR2 as SMNVEV (reference sequence). The V end was cut by 6 bases, the J end by 4 bases, with 12 bases between. This CDR3 region has 13 residues. CDR3 nucleotides: TGTGCCAGCAGCCTATCATCAGCCTATGGCTACACCTTC. This encodes CASSLSSAYGYTF.

The chain links TRBV19 to TRBJ2-2; tentatively, D is TRBD1 or TRBD2 (5 bases each). The CDR3 covers 15 residues. Germline-derived CDR1 and CDR2 are LNHDA and SQIVND (reference sequence). V dropped 6 bases and J dropped 2 bases, with 13 bases sitting between them. The CDR3 region is CASSPGTTNTGELFF. CDR3 sequence (DNA): TGTGCCAGTAGCCCAGGGACCACCAACACCGGGGAGCTGTTTTTT.

The chain uses TRBV5-1 and TRBJ1-1, with D maybe TRBD1 (5 bases). Trimming shortened V by 0 bases and J by 6 bases, and 21 bases separated the two germline ends. Germline loops: CDR1 SGHRS, CDR2 YFSETQ. There are 17 residues in the CDR3. The chain's CDR3 is CASSLGHLGQGTPEAFF. CDR3 nucleotide sequence: TGCGCCAGCAGCTTGGGCCATTTGGGGCAGGGTACGCCTGAAGCTTTCTTT.

This rearrangement joins TRBV29-1 to TRBJ1-5, with D possibly TRBD1 on 6 matching bases. CDR1 is SQVTM, CDR2 ANQGSEA, per germline. This CDR3 comprises 13 residues. V was trimmed by 4 bases and J by 0 bases, leaving 7 bases between them. Here the CDR3 DNA reads TGCAGCGTTGCAGGGGATAGCAATCAGCCCCAGCATTTT. Amino acids: CSVAGDSNQPQHF.

V usage is TRBV11-3 and J usage is TRBJ2-5, with D hard to call. The CDR3 sequence is 12 residues long. CDR1 SGHNT and CDR2 YENEEA come from the germline V gene. Trimming left V 5 bases short and J 5 bases short, with 9 bases between. The CDR3 sequence: CASSRLSETQYF. CDR3 sequence (DNA): TGTGCCAGCAGCCGCCTATCCGAGACCCAGTACTTC.

The genes are TRBV6-5 and TRBJ1-5; no reliable D call. Between the trimmed V and J ends, which lost 2 bases and 4 bases, there was a span of 6 bases. From germline, CDR1 is MNHEY and CDR2 SVGAGI. The CDR3 contains 13 residues. The CDR3, as DNA: TGTGCCAGCAGTTACGAAGGAAATCAGCCCCAGCATTTT. Protein product: CASSYEGNQPQHF.

Judged by abundance, this clone is large. The chain has TRBV4-2 and TRBJ2-2; D is undetermined. V was clipped by 0 bases and J by 1 base, with 3 bases between them. CDR3 length equals 14 residues. Per the germline V gene, CDR1 is LGHNA and CDR2 is YNFKEQ. The CDR3 bases are TGTGCCAGCAGCCAAGAATGGAACACCGGGGAGCTGTTTTTT. Translating gives CASSQEWNTGELFF.

The chain links TRBV5-6 to TRBJ1-4; tentative D call: TRBD1 (6 bases). Deletions cut 0 bases from V and 8 bases from J, with 11 bases between. Germline values: CDR1 SGHDT, CDR2 YYEEEE. There are 14 residues in the CDR3. The CDR3 DNA reads TGTGCCAGCAGCTTGGGAGCAGGGGACGAAAAACTGTTTTTT. Its translation is CASSLGAGDEKLFF.

The rearrangement links TRBV7-6 to TRBJ2-7; 9 nucleotides align to TRBD1. With 3 bases clipped from V and 5 bases from J, the junction kept 5 bases outside the gene matches. CDR3 length: 14 amino acids. CDR1 SGHVS and CDR2 FNYEAQ come from the germline V gene. The CDR3 DNA reads TGTGCCAGCAGCTTTGGACAGGGGAATGACGAGCAGTACTTC. Protein: CASSFGQGNDEQYF.

The V gene is TRBV29-1, the J gene TRBJ2-1; D call uncertain. Germline V gene data show CDR1 as SQVTM and CDR2 as ANQGSEA. V was trimmed by 2 bases and J by 6 bases, leaving 8 bases between them. This CDR3 has 12 residues. CDR3 loop: CSVEFGRNEQFF. In DNA, the CDR3 is TGCAGCGTTGAATTCGGGCGCAATGAGCAGTTCTTC.

J is TRBJ1-2 and V is TRBV6-6; TRBD1 aligns across 8 bases. Germline V gene sequence: CDR1 MNHNY, CDR2 SVGAGI (reference sequence). The CDR3 is 16 amino acids. Trimming at V came to 2 bases and at J to 9 bases, leaving 14 bases not matched to a gene. As DNA, the CDR3 is TGTGCCAGCAGTTACCCCTCAGGGGGCCTCTTCCCGAGCTACACCTTC. It translates to CASSYPSGGLFPSYTF.

The chain uses TRBV7-9 and TRBJ1-4; tentative D call: TRBD1 (6 bases). Trimming took 6 bases from V and 6 from J, leaving 17 bases between them. CDR1 is SEHNR, CDR2 FQNEAQ, per germline (reference sequence). The CDR3 totals 15 residues. As DNA, the CDR3 is TGTGCCAGCAGGACCGAGGGGAGGGGGGATGAAAAACTGTTTTTT. Amino acids: CASRTEGRGDEKLFF.

The V gene is TRBV2, the J gene TRBJ2-5; TRBD1 might be the D (7 bases). Germline V gene sequence: CDR1 SNHLY, CDR2 FYNNEI. The CDR3 is 15 residues long. Trimming stripped 5 bases from V and 5 bases from J, with 18 bases between. The CDR3 is CASSSTGEASETQYF. The DNA of the CDR3 is TGTGCCAGCAGTTCAACAGGGGAGGCAAGTGAGACCCAGTACTTC.

The chain employs TRBV19 and TRBJ1-2; D gene ambiguous. V gave up 6 bases and J gave up 4 bases, with 18 bases separating them. The CDR3 totals 15 residues. Germline V gives CDR1 LNHDA, CDR2 SQIVND (reference sequence). The CDR3 DNA reads TGTGCCAGTAGCCCACCACCCTCTCGGGGCTATGGCTACACCTTC. Translating it yields CASSPPPSRGYGYTF.

The chain joins TRBV9 to TRBJ2-4; no clear D gene. The CDR3 sequence is 15 residues long. Trimming pared 3 bases from V and 3 bases from J, leaving 13 bases between. In germline, CDR1 is SGDLS, CDR2 YYNGEE. The DNA of the CDR3 is TGTGCCAGCAGCGGCGTCACGGTCGGCAAAAACATTCAGTACTTC. Translating it yields CASSGVTVGKNIQYF.